The present entry profiles one T cell receptor (beta chain) with its context. Antigen: not known. The data were taken from a study of identical twins. Overall study findings and caveats: Invariant MAIT and iNKT cells could partly confound zero-insertion analyses. Excess twin sharing in beta out-of-frame sequences was weaker.

The CDR3 loop spans 15 amino acids. The germline CDR1 and CDR2 sequences are SGHDT and YYEEEE. With 6 bases removed from V and 8 bases from J, the gap between germline ends came to 23 bases. Addition of a universal primer site occurred through template switching, and cDNA carried unique molecular identifiers. TCRdb re-called the 5' RACE reads through MiXCR, storing one row per CDR3 protein. Of around 340,000 distinct CDR3 sequences listed, about 12% are singletons. These data were also filed under a second study, of yellow fever vaccine responses in identical twins.

Sequenced: CD8+ T cells sorted from blood. The chain uses TRBV5-6 and TRBJ1-2; maybe TRBD1 (6 bases). The source is a young woman in good health. In DNA, the CDR3 is TGTGCCAGCACCGATTGGGGGGGCGGGGTGAAAGGCTACACCTTC. Amino acid sequence: CASTDWGGGVKGYTF.